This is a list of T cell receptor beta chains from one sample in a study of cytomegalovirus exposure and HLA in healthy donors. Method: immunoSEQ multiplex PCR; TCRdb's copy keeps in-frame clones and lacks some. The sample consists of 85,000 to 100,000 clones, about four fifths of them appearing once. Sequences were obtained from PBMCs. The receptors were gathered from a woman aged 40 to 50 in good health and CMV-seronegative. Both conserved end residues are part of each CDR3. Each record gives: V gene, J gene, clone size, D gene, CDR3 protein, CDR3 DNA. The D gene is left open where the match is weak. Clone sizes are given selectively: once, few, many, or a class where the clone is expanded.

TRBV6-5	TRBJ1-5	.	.	CASSYGWGDQPQHF	TGTGCCAGCAGTTATGGCTGGGGGGATCAGCCCCAGCATTTT
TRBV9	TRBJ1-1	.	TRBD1	CASSPPGGRDTEAFF	TGTGCCAGCAGCCCCCCAGGGGGCCGGGACACTGAAGCTTTCTTT
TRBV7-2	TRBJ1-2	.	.	CASSLIGQPGGYTF	TGTGCCAGCAGCTTAATCGGACAACCTGGAGGCTACACCTTC
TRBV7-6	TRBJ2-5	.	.	CASSFGQQETQYF	TGTGCCAGCAGCTTTGGGCAGCAAGAGACCCAGTACTTC
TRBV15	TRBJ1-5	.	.	CATSRDRTNQPQHF	TGTGCCACCAGCAGGGACAGAACCAATCAGCCCCAGCATTTT
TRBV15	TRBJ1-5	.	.	CATSRWAGRAQPQHF	TGTGCCACCAGCAGATGGGCAGGGAGGGCTCAGCCCCAGCATTTT
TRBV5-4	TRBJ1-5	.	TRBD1	CASSFGTGGQPQHF	TGTGCCAGCAGCTTTGGGACAGGGGGTCAGCCCCAGCATTTT
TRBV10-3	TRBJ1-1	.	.	CAISEYGQSTEAFF	TGTGCCATCAGTGAGTACGGACAGAGCACTGAAGCTTTCTTT
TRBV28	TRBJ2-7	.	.	CASGRGSSYEQYF	TGTGCCAGCGGCCGTGGCAGCTCCTACGAGCAGTACTTC
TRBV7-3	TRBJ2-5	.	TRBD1	CASSLRGGTGVGETQYF	TGTGCCAGCAGCTTAAGGGGGGGGACAGGGGTTGGAGAGACCCAGTACTTC
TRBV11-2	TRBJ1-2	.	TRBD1	CASSPRGGGGGYTF	TGTGCCAGCAGCCCCCGTGGAGGGGGCGGGGGCTACACCTTC
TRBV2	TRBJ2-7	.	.	CASLTGDQSREQYF	TGTGCCAGCCTTACGGGGGATCAGTCGAGGGAGCAGTACTTC
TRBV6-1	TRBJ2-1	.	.	CASSRAYNEQFF	TGTGCCAGCAGCCGGGCCTACAATGAGCAGTTCTTC
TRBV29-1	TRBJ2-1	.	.	CSSDRAGIGNEQFF	TGCAGCTCAGATCGGGCAGGGATAGGCAATGAGCAGTTCTTC
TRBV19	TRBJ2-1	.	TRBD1	CASSPSTGTGMNEQFF	TGTGCCAGTAGTCCTTCCACCGGGACAGGGATGAATGAGCAGTTCTTC
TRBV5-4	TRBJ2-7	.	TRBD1	CASSPSQGAAPYEQYF	TGTGCCAGCAGCCCATCCCAGGGGGCTGCCCCATACGAGCAGTACTTC
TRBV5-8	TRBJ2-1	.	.	CASSLGLRLDEQFF	TGTGCCAGCAGCTTGGGTCTTAGACTCGATGAGCAGTTCTTC
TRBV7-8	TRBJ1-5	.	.	CASSLVYGGHQPQHF	TGTGCCAGCAGCTTAGTGTACGGGGGGCATCAGCCCCAGCATTTT
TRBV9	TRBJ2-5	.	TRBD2	CASSVATSGGQETQYF	TGTGCCAGCAGCGTAGCAACTAGCGGGGGCCAAGAGACCCAGTACTTC
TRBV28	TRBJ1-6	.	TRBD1	CASSLGGQVTYNSPLHF	TGTGCCAGCAGTTTGGGCGGACAGGTCACCTATAATTCACCCCTCCACTTT
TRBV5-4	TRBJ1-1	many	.	CASSQARANSEAFF	TGTGCCAGCAGCCAAGCGAGGGCAAACTCTGAAGCTTTCTTT
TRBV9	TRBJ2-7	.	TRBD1	CASSVAPGTAYEQYF	TGTGCCAGCAGCGTAGCGCCCGGGACAGCCTACGAGCAGTACTTC
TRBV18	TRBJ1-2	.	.	CASSPQGSWGYTF	TGTGCCAGCTCCCCGCAAGGGAGTTGGGGCTACACCTTC
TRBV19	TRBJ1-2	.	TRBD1	CASSITGAGYGYTF	TGTGCCAGTAGTATTACAGGGGCAGGCTATGGCTACACCTTC
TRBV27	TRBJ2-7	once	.	CASSRGLTPTYEQYF	TGTGCCAGCAGTAGGGGCCTTACCCCTACCTACGAGCAGTACTTC
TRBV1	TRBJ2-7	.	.	CTSSLSGGTYEQYF	TGCACCAGCAGCCTTAGCGGGGGAACCTACGAGCAGTACTTC
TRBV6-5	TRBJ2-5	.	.	CALGAGGSQETQYF	TGTGCGCTGGGGGCAGGGGGGTCACAAGAGACCCAGTACTTC
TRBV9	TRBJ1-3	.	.	CASSVEGGTPGNTIYF	TGTGCCAGCAGCGTAGAAGGTGGGACACCTGGAAACACCATATATTTT
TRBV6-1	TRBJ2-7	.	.	CASSEGPGGIYEQYF	TGTGCCAGCAGTGAAGGTCCCGGCGGGATCTACGAGCAGTACTTC
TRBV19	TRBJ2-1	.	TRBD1	CASGPGQSSYNEQFF	TGTGCCAGTGGCCCGGGACAGAGCTCCTACAATGAGCAGTTCTTC
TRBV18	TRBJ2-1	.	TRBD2	CASSPAASGAYNEQFF	TGTGCCAGCTCACCCGCGGCTAGCGGGGCATACAATGAGCAGTTCTTC